The rows below give T cell receptor beta chains drawn from one sample of a study of CD8 T cells in ankylosing spondylitis. TCRdb re-called the 5' RACE reads through MiXCR, storing one row per CDR3 protein. The sample has some 840,000 distinct CDR3 sequences, approximately 12% seen once; the top ten hold more than 0.5%. The sample was blood, either unsorted or a sorted T cell fraction (not recorded which). Source of these receptors: a male donor with ankylosing spondylitis. The CDR3 runs from the conserved cysteine through the conserved F or W. The D gene is left open where the match is weak. Clone sizes are given selectively: once, few, many, or a class where the clone is expanded.

size: few
D: NA
V: TRBV7-2
J: TRBJ1-1
DNA: TGTGCCAGCAGCTCTCACCGGGGGAGGACTGAAGCTTTCTTT
CDR3: CASSSHRGRTEAFF

size: NA
D: TRBD2
V: TRBV20-1
J: TRBJ2-3
DNA: TGCAGTGGGTCTAGCGGGAGTGGGTCAGATACGCAGTATTTT
CDR3: CSGSSGSGSDTQYF

size: few
D: NA
V: TRBV6-5
J: TRBJ2-3
DNA: TGTGCCAGCAGTTACTCGTGGGTTGGCACAGATACGCAGTATTTT
CDR3: CASSYSWVGTDTQYF

size: NA
D: NA
V: TRBV2
J: TRBJ2-7
DNA: TGTGCCAGCAGTGAGGGTCTGAATGCCTACGAGCAGTACTTC
CDR3: CASSEGLNAYEQYF

size: few
D: TRBD2
V: TRBV20-1
J: TRBJ2-5
DNA: TGCAGTGCTATAGCGGGAAGGTGGCAAGAGACCCAGTACTTC
CDR3: CSAIAGRWQETQYF

size: few
D: NA
V: TRBV3-1
J: TRBJ2-5
DNA: TGTGCCAGCTGCCTAGGGCCGCAAGAGACCCAGTACTTC
CDR3: CASCLGPQETQYF

size: many
D: TRBD1
V: TRBV10-3
J: TRBJ2-7
DNA: TGTGCCATCAGTGGTCAGACAGGGGGCTCCTACGAGCAGTACTTC
CDR3: CAISGQTGGSYEQYF

size: few
D: TRBD1
V: TRBV5-1
J: TRBJ2-1
DNA: TGCGCCAGCAGCCGGGACAGGGTTTACGGCAATGAGCAGTTCTTC
CDR3: CASSRDRVYGNEQFF

size: NA
D: NA
V: TRBV20-1
J: TRBJ1-5
DNA: TGCAGTGCTAGAGATCAGTTGTCAACCAATCAGCCCCAGCATTTT
CDR3: CSARDQLSTNQPQHF

size: many
D: TRBD1
V: TRBV4-3
J: TRBJ1-1
DNA: TGCGCCAGCAGCCAAATGTGGGACAGGAGACCGAACACTGAAGCTTTCTTT
CDR3: CASSQMWDRRPNTEAFF

size: NA
D: TRBD1
V: TRBV10-2
J: TRBJ1-1
DNA: TGCGCCAGCCGGGGGACAGGGGATTGGAACACTGAAGCTTTCTTT
CDR3: CASRGTGDWNTEAFF

size: many
D: TRBD2
V: TRBV27
J: TRBJ2-7
DNA: TGTGCCAGCATCGGGACTAGCGGTACATCTTCGGGCGAGCAGTACTTC
CDR3: CASIGTSGTSSGEQYF

size: NA
D: TRBD2
V: TRBV20-1
J: TRBJ2-7
DNA: TGCAGTGCTCCGCAGGGCGGGGGGAGGCAGTACTTC
CDR3: CSAPQGGGRQYF

size: NA
D: NA
V: TRBV20-1
J: TRBJ1-5
DNA: TGCAGTGCTAGTAATGCAGGCCTCAATCAGCCCCAGCATTTT
CDR3: CSASNAGLNQPQHF

size: few
D: TRBD1
V: TRBV2
J: TRBJ2-3
DNA: TGTGCCAGCAGTTCGGACAGGGAAGGCACAGATACGCAGTATTTT
CDR3: CASSSDREGTDTQYF

size: NA
D: TRBD1
V: TRBV6-5
J: TRBJ2-5
DNA: TGTGCCAGCAGTTACTCGCCAGGGGGCATTGAGACCCAGTACTTC
CDR3: CASSYSPGGIETQYF

size: many
D: TRBD2
V: TRBV20-1
J: TRBJ2-5
DNA: TGCAGTGCTCGGACTAGCGGAGATCCCCAAGAGACCCAGTACTTC
CDR3: CSARTSGDPQETQYF

size: few
D: NA
V: TRBV5-1
J: TRBJ2-1
DNA: TGCGCCAGCAGTATGGGGGCCGCCTACAATGAGCAGTTCTTC
CDR3: CASSMGAAYNEQFF

size: few
D: TRBD2
V: TRBV4-3
J: TRBJ2-1
DNA: TGCGCCAGCAGCCAAGTTTTCCAGCGGGGTTACAATGAGCAGTTCTTC
CDR3: CASSQVFQRGYNEQFF

size: NA
D: TRBD1
V: TRBV29-1
J: TRBJ1-2
DNA: TGCAGCGTGGGACAGCAGGTCTATGGCTACACCTTC
CDR3: CSVGQQVYGYTF

size: many
D: NA
V: TRBV9
J: TRBJ1-5
DNA: TGTGCCAGCAGCCCGACATCCGCTCAGCCCCAGCATTTT
CDR3: CASSPTSAQPQHF

size: NA
D: NA
V: TRBV6-2/TRBV6-3
J: TRBJ2-5
DNA: TGTGCCAGCACCACCCAGGGGCGCGAGACCCAGTACTTC
CDR3: CASTTQGRETQYF

size: few
D: TRBD1
V: TRBV2
J: TRBJ2-1
DNA: TGTGCCAGCAAGCCACAGGGGAATGAGCAGTTCTTC
CDR3: CASKPQGNEQFF

size: NA
D: NA
V: TRBV6-1
J: TRBJ2-6
DNA: TGTGCCAGCAGTGAATTTGGGACAGGGGCCAACGTCCTGACTTTC
CDR3: CASSEFGTGANVLTF

size: NA
D: NA
V: TRBV5-1
J: TRBJ2-1
DNA: TGCGCCAGCAGCTCCCTCACGGAAGAGCAGTTCTTC
CDR3: CASSSLTEEQFF

size: many
D: TRBD1
V: TRBV24-1
J: TRBJ2-6
DNA: TGTGCCACCAGTGATATACAGGGGGCCACTGGGGCCAACGTCCTGACTTTC
CDR3: CATSDIQGATGANVLTF

size: NA
D: TRBD1
V: TRBV28
J: TRBJ2-1
DNA: TGTGCCAGCAGTTCACCGGGACAGGGGGCCAATGAGCAGTTCTTC
CDR3: CASSSPGQGANEQFF

size: few
D: NA
V: TRBV18
J: TRBJ2-5
DNA: TGTGCCAGCTCACTAAACGTAGACAAGCAAGAGACCCAGTACTTC
CDR3: CASSLNVDKQETQYF

size: many
D: NA
V: TRBV29-1
J: TRBJ1-4
DNA: TGCAGCGTCGGGGTGGGGAATGAAAAACTGTTTTTT
CDR3: CSVGVGNEKLFF

size: NA
D: NA
V: TRBV25-1
J: TRBJ1-1
DNA: TGTGCCAGCAGTGAATATCCGTGGGCGGGGACTGAAGCTTTCTTT
CDR3: CASSEYPWAGTEAFF

size: NA
D: NA
V: TRBV4-3
J: TRBJ2-7
DNA: TGCGCCAGCAGCCAAGATTCGAGTCGCTACGAGCAGTACTTC
CDR3: CASSQDSSRYEQYF

size: NA
D: TRBD1
V: TRBV20-1
J: TRBJ2-7
DNA: TGCAGTGCTGGGGGACAGGGGACATCCTACGAGCAGTACTTC
CDR3: CSAGGQGTSYEQYF

size: many
D: TRBD2
V: TRBV6-5
J: TRBJ2-5
DNA: TGTGCCAGCAGATTAGCGGGGGGACGAGAGACCCAGTACTTC
CDR3: CASRLAGGRETQYF